The rows below give T cell receptor beta chains drawn from one sample of a study of T cell changes during pregnancy in multiple sclerosis. Method: immunoSEQ multiplex PCR; TCRdb's copy keeps in-frame clones and lacks some. The sample has around 57,000 clones, more than 80% seen once; the top ten hold 0.89%. This material consisted of peripheral blood, taken in the first trimester of pregnancy. The receptor source for this set is a female donor in good health, enrolled as a control in a pregnancy study. Both conserved end residues are part of each CDR3. Fields, in order: J gene, D gene, V gene, clone size, CDR3 protein, CDR3 DNA. A D gene is named only where the DNA matches it firmly. Not every row has a clone size; where given, it reads once, few, many or a size class.

TRBJ2-5 TRBD1 TRBV5-6 NA CASSYTGGWETQYF TGTGCCAGCAGCTATACAGGGGGGTGGGAGACCCAGTACTTC
TRBJ2-5 NA TRBV7-2 NA CASSLDRWAQETQYF TGTGCCAGCAGCTTAGATCGGTGGGCCCAAGAGACCCAGTACTTC
TRBJ1-6 TRBD1 TRBV12-5 NA CASGFFPEDRTNSPLHF TGTGCTAGTGGCTTTTTCCCCGAGGACAGGACAAATTCACCCCTCCACTTT
TRBJ2-7 NA TRBV4-3 NA CASSRVVAEFSYEQYF TGCGCCAGCAGCCGGGTGGTAGCGGAATTCTCCTACGAGCAGTACTTC
TRBJ2-1 NA TRBV11-3 NA CASSEDSTTNNEQFF TGTGCCAGCAGCGAGGACAGTACCACTAACAATGAGCAGTTCTTC
TRBJ1-1 NA TRBV7-7 NA CASSLWLNTEAFF TGTGCTAGCAGCCTCTGGCTCAACACTGAAGCTTTCTTT
TRBJ1-2 NA TRBV5-5 NA CASSSDSLYGYTF TGTGCCAGCAGCTCGGACAGTCTCTATGGCTACACCTTC
TRBJ2-5 TRBD2 TRBV27 NA CASSWTSGGPPETQYF TGTGCCAGCAGTTGGACTAGCGGGGGCCCCCCAGAGACCCAGTACTTC
TRBJ2-1 NA TRBV5-1 NA CASSLVGGSYNEQFF TGCGCCAGCAGCTTGGTAGGGGGATCCTACAATGAGCAGTTCTTC
TRBJ2-1 TRBD2 TRBV15 NA CATSRDSGGADEQFF TGTGCCACCAGCAGAGATAGCGGGGGGGCCGATGAGCAGTTCTTC
TRBJ2-3 TRBD2 TRBV7-2 NA CASSEEVTSGRTDTQYF TGTGCCAGCAGCGAGGAAGTCACTAGCGGGCGCACAGATACGCAGTATTTT
TRBJ1-2 NA TRBV5-4 NA CASSLDQGNNYGYTF TGTGCCAGCAGCTTGGACCAGGGTAATAACTATGGCTACACCTTC
TRBJ1-2 NA TRBV30 few CACGTGYGYTF TGTGCCTGCGGAACGGGCTATGGCTACACCTTC
TRBJ1-6 NA TRBV7-9 NA CASSLDRAVGSPLHF TGTGCCAGCAGCTTAGACAGGGCGGTTGGGTCACCCCTCCACTTT
TRBJ2-7 NA TRBV19 NA CASGFLRPDEQYF TGTGCTAGCGGCTTTTTGAGGCCTGACGAGCAGTACTTC
TRBJ2-3 TRBD1 TRBV5-4 NA CASSWDRDHRSTDTQYF TGTGCCAGCAGCTGGGACAGGGATCATCGTTCCACAGATACGCAGTATTTT
TRBJ1-5 TRBD1 TRBV7-2 NA CASSLEVNRGFNQPQHF TGTGCCAGCAGCCTAGAGGTGAACAGGGGATTCAATCAGCCCCAGCATTTT
TRBJ1-6 TRBD1 TRBV6-5 NA CASSYRTGLNSPLHF TGTGCCAGCAGTTACCGGACAGGGTTAAATTCACCCCTCCACTTT
TRBJ2-2 NA TRBV25-1 once CASTGRANTGELFF TGTGCCAGCACGGGCAGGGCCAACACCGGGGAGCTGTTTTTT
TRBJ2-3 TRBD1 TRBV19 NA CASSMGRWDRGSQVTQYF TGTGCCAGTAGTATGGGGAGGTGGGACAGGGGGAGTCAAGTTACGCAGTATTTT
TRBJ1-2 TRBD1 TRBV30 once CAWSVRSGTGRRDYGYTF TGTGCCTGGAGTGTACGGTCAGGGACAGGCCGGCGGGACTATGGCTACACCTTC
TRBJ2-1 TRBD1 TRBV29-1 NA CSVERWTGTYNEQFF TGCAGCGTCGAAAGATGGACAGGAACCTACAATGAGCAGTTCTTC
TRBJ1-3 TRBD1 TRBV6-5 NA CASTGDRSGNTIYF TGTGCCAGCACCGGGGACAGATCTGGAAACACCATATATTTT
TRBJ2-2 NA TRBV2 NA CASSERRAPGELFF TGTGCCAGCAGTGAAAGGAGGGCGCCCGGGGAGCTGTTTTTT
TRBJ2-5 TRBD2 TRBV5-4 NA CASSLGRASGYETQYF TGTGCCAGCAGCCTCGGGAGGGCTAGCGGATATGAGACCCAGTACTTC
TRBJ2-3 TRBD2 TRBV7-9 NA CASSLPGLAGRTDTQYF TGTGCCAGCAGCTTACCCGGACTAGCGGGGAGAACAGATACGCAGTATTTT
TRBJ1-1 NA TRBV19 NA CASSILGNTEAFF TGTGCCAGTAGTATCCTAGGGAACACTGAAGCTTTCTTT
TRBJ1-5 TRBD1 TRBV5-8 NA CASSPTGIYSNQPQHF TGTGCCAGCAGCCCGACAGGGATTTATAGCAATCAGCCCCAGCATTTT
TRBJ1-2 NA TRBV6-5 NA CASRTQGNNYGYTF TGTGCCAGCAGGACCCAGGGGAATAACTATGGCTACACCTTC
TRBJ2-7 NA TRBV5-6 NA CASSLAVGGSSYEQYF TGTGCCAGCAGCTTGGCTGTCGGGGGTAGCTCCTACGAGCAGTACTTC
TRBJ2-6 TRBD1 TRBV5-1 NA CASSVGQGSGANVLTF TGCGCCAGCAGCGTGGGACAGGGTTCTGGGGCCAACGTCCTGACTTTC
TRBJ1-1 NA TRBV30 few CAWTADRLNTEAFF TGTGCCTGGACCGCGGACAGACTGAACACTGAAGCTTTCTTT
TRBJ1-2 NA TRBV25-1 NA CASSSPTGGSYGYTF TGTGCCAGCAGTTCCCCGACGGGGGGCTCCTATGGCTACACCTTC
TRBJ2-3 TRBD2 TRBV19 NA CASSSRIAGEADTQYF TGTGCCAGTAGTAGCCGCATAGCGGGGGAAGCAGATACGCAGTATTTT
TRBJ1-3 NA TRBV7-9 NA CASSLEASSGNTIYF TGTGCCAGCAGCTTAGAGGCTAGCTCTGGAAACACCATATATTTT
TRBJ1-1 NA TRBV6-5 NA CASSYPGGGAYTEAFF TGTGCCAGCAGTTACCCCGGGGGAGGGGCCTACACTGAAGCTTTCTTT
TRBJ1-2 NA TRBV7-2 NA CASSLVGGAPLYGYTF TGTGCCAGCAGCTTAGTCGGGGGGGCGCCCCTCTATGGCTACACCTTC
TRBJ2-1 TRBD2 TRBV11-2 NA CASSQTSGGDYEQFF TGTGCCAGCAGTCAAACGAGCGGGGGGGACTATGAGCAGTTCTTC
TRBJ2-5 TRBD2 TRBV5-1 NA CASSLTSGVETQYF TGCGCCAGCAGCTTGACTAGCGGGGTAGAGACCCAGTACTTC
TRBJ1-3 NA TRBV5-1 once CASSDTSSGNTIYF TGCGCCAGCAGCGACACGAGCTCTGGAAACACCATATATTTT